The entry below gives a single TCR beta chain sequence along with its context. The data derive from a study of cytomegalovirus exposure and HLA in healthy donors. PCR involved 60 Vbeta and 13 Jbeta primers. Measured with immunoSEQ multiplex PCR; TCRdb has only the in-frame clones, and not every one. The sample gives 200,000 to 250,000 clones, more than 75% of which show up once; 3% to 4% is in the top ten. Germline lookup yields CDR1 SGHDN and CDR2 FVKESK. Trimming shortened V by 3 bases and J by 6 bases, and 10 bases separated the two germline ends. This CDR3 spans 13 amino acids. This chain links TRBV14 with TRBJ2-3, with D possibly being TRBD2 (6 bases). The sequence was collected from a male donor in good health and CMV-seronegative. The sequenced sample consisted of PBMCs. The CDR3 coding sequence is TGTGCCAGCAGCCATGGAGGGGAGGATACGCAGTATTTT. Amino acids: CASSHGGEDTQYF.